Presented here are 24 T cell receptor beta chains from one specimen sequenced in a study of T cells in Graves' hyperthyroidism and ophthalmopathy. RNA transcripts were the template for amplifying TCR beta CDR3 regions. Using the HTBI primer set, a first-round RT-PCR was run on the TCR CDR3. TCRdb called the multiplex PCR reads again in MiXCR, with one record for every CDR3 protein. The table has about 560,000 distinct CDR3 sequences, 15% to 17% seen once. The sequenced sample consisted of blood. These receptor sequences come from a woman younger than 45 with Graves' hyperthyroidism.

In its sample, this clonotype was seen many times. The gene calls are TRBV11-2 and TRBJ1-3, with TRBD1 as a possible D gene (5 bases). The CDR3 extends over 15 amino acids. V was shortened by 2 bases and J by 2 bases, with 10 bases between the two germline ends. Looked up from germline, CDR1 is SGHAT and CDR2 is FQNNGV. The CDR3 sequence: CASSLQGPPGNTIYF. The CDR3 coding sequence is TGTGCCAGCAGCTTACAGGGTCCGCCTGGAAACACCATATATTTT.

CDR3 sequence: CASSRDRTYNEQFF. For the CDR3, the DNA is TGTGCCAGCAGCCGGGACAGAACCTACAATGAGCAGTTCTTC. This chain links TRBV3-1 with TRBJ2-1; 7 nucleotides align to TRBD1. Germline-derived CDR1 and CDR2 are LGHDT and YNNKEL (reference sequence). With 4 bases clipped from V and 2 bases from J, the junction kept 2 bases outside the gene matches. The CDR3 consists of 14 residues.

A few counts support this clonotype. This could be a read error, since a much larger clone is one nucleotide away. The rearrangement uses TRBV5-1 and TRBJ2-7; D may match TRBD1 or TRBD2 (5 bases each). Looked up from germline, CDR1 is SGHRS and CDR2 is YFSETQ. This CDR3 has 15 residues. As DNA, the CDR3 is TGCGCCAGCAGCTTGACGGGACCATTCTCCTACGAGCGGTACTTC. It codes for CASSLTGPFSYERYF.

This clonotype was seen a few times. The V gene is TRBV5-1, the J gene TRBJ1-3; 9 bases map to TRBD1. V lost 3 bases, J lost 4 bases, and 11 bases stayed unmatched. The CDR3 loop spans 17 amino acids. In germline, CDR1 is SGHRS, CDR2 YFSETQ. The CDR3, as DNA: TGCGCCAGCAGCTCGACCCTACAGGGGGCGAAGGGAAACACCATATATTTT. Translating it yields CASSSTLQGAKGNTIYF.

V is TRBV10-3 and J is TRBJ2-5; 11 positions match TRBD1. The V gene's germline CDR1 is ENHRY and CDR2 SYGVKD. The CDR3 is 12 residues long. The trim removed 3 bases at V and 13 bases at J, leaving 4 bases unmatched. The CDR3, as DNA: TGTGCCATCAGTGACCTCGGGACAGGGGGGTACTTC. Its translation: CAISDLGTGGYF.

The rearrangement links TRBV4-3 to TRBJ1-1; D uncertain. Deletions cut 0 bases from V and 10 bases from J, with 12 bases between. Germline CDR1 and CDR2: LGHNA and YSLEER. The CDR3 is made up of 13 amino acids. The chain's CDR3 is CASSQDATVRAFF. The CDR3 DNA reads as TGCGCCAGCAGCCAAGATGCAACAGTTCGAGCTTTCTTT.

This clonotype has just a few counts. This sequence joins TRBV4-1 and TRBJ2-1, with 8 positions matching TRBD2. The ends lost 4 bases at V and 9 bases at J; junction bases unmatched: 14. There are 16 residues in the CDR3. The germline V gene has CDR1 MGHRA and CDR2 YSYEKL. The CDR3 reads CASSLTSAGVFGEQFF. The DNA of the CDR3 is TGCGCCAGCAGCCTCACTTCAGCGGGAGTTTTTGGTGAGCAGTTCTTC.

This clonotype showed up just a few times. The chain joins TRBV3-1 to TRBJ2-7; 10 nucleotides match TRBD2. The CDR3 loop spans 15 amino acids. The germline CDR1 and CDR2 sequences are LGHDT and YNNKEL (reference sequence). Trimming removed 4 bases from V and 4 bases from J; junction bases left unmatched: 7. This CDR3 reads CASSPYTSGEYEQYF. For the CDR3, the DNA is TGTGCCAGCAGCCCCTATACTAGCGGGGAATACGAGCAGTACTTC.

This clonotype was detected many times. This chain links TRBV28 with TRBJ2-3; D not resolved. The V end lost 3 bases, the J end lost 2 bases, and 9 bases lay between the germline ends. CDR1 MDHEN and CDR2 SYDVKM come from the germline V gene. The CDR3 is 14 amino acids. The chain's CDR3 is CASSFPRHTDTQYF. CDR3 coding DNA: TGTGCCAGCAGTTTCCCCCGACACACAGATACGCAGTATTTT.

V usage is TRBV24-1 and J usage is TRBJ2-1; 9 positions agree with TRBD2. V shed 1 base, J shed 9 bases, and the junction held 0 bases outside the gene matches. The V gene's germline CDR1 is KGHDR and CDR2 SFDVKD. The CDR3 runs 13 residues. The CDR3 region has the DNA TGTGCCACCAGTGATTTAGCGGGGGGTGAGCAGTTCTTC. Its translation is CATSDLAGGEQFF.

The chain carries TRBV7-9 and TRBJ1-4; weak D call: TRBD1 (5 bases). Germline V gene data show CDR1 as SEHNR and CDR2 as FQNEAQ (reference sequence). CDR3 size: 18 residues. With 2 bases removed from V and 4 bases from J, the gap between germline ends came to 20 bases. CDR3 residues: CASSLSFGRDGLNEKLFF. CDR3 DNA sequence: TGTGCCAGCAGCTTAAGTTTCGGGAGGGACGGCCTTAATGAAAAACTGTTTTTT.

The V and J genes are TRBV18 and TRBJ1-1; possibly TRBD1 for D (6 bases). This CDR3 spans 15 amino acids. In germline, CDR1 is KGHSH, CDR2 LQKENI. V lost 1 base, J lost 1 base, and 10 bases lay in between. The CDR3 DNA reads TGTGCCAGCTCACCACTTGGCAGGGGGAACACTGAAGCTTTCTTT. It codes for CASSPLGRGNTEAFF. The full variable domain, in which reference TRBV18 and TRBJ1-1 provide the parts outside the CDR3, is NAGVMQNPRHLVRRRGQEARLRCSPMKGHSHVYWYRQLPEEGLKFMVYLQKENIIDESGMPKERFSAEFPKEGPSILRIQQVVRGDSAAYFCASSPLGRGNTEAFFGQGTRLTVV.

This clonotype was detected only a few times. This rearrangement joins TRBV6-1 to TRBJ2-5; D remains unclear. The germline gives CDR1 MNHNS, CDR2 SASEGT. The CDR3 spans 11 residues. V gave up 7 bases and J gave up 1 base, with 4 bases separating them. CDR3 nucleotide sequence: TGTGCCAGCAACAGCCAAGAGACCCAGTACTTC. It encodes CASNSQETQYF.

V and J are TRBV5-4 and TRBJ2-3, with 9 nucleotides matching TRBD2. V dropped 5 bases and J dropped 3; count of bases not matched to a gene: 13. CDR1 and CDR2 from the germline V gene are SGHNT and YYREEE (reference sequence). The length of the CDR3 is 17 residues. The CDR3 spells CASSFLTTAGGTDTQYF. The DNA for the CDR3 is TGTGCCAGCAGTTTCCTGACTACAGCGGGAGGAACAGATACGCAGTATTTT. Using reference TRBV5-4 and TRBJ2-3 for the parts outside the CDR3, the full variable domain is ETGVTQSPTHLIKTRGQQVTLRCSSQSGHNTVSWYQQALGQGPQFIFQYYREEENGRGNFPPRFSGLQFPNYSSELNVNALELDDSALYLCASSFLTTAGGTDTQYFGPGTRLTVL.

In this sample, this clonotype turned up many times. The chain uses TRBV28 and TRBJ2-5; 9 bases are a match to TRBD2. The germline V gene encodes CDR1 MDHEN and CDR2 SYDVKM. With 5 bases clipped from V and 4 bases from J, the junction kept 5 bases outside the gene matches. The CDR3 covers 14 residues. The CDR3 loop reads CASSPGLAGETQYF. CDR3 nucleotide sequence: TGTGCCAGCAGTCCGGGACTAGCCGGAGAGACCCAGTACTTC.

The V call is TRBV7-9, the J call TRBJ1-1; D is uncertain. The germline V and J ends were trimmed by 4 bases and 5 bases, with 11 bases remaining between them. Germline V gene lookup returns CDR1 SEHNR and CDR2 FQNEAQ (reference sequence). The CDR3 spans 13 residues. DNA of the CDR3: TGTGCCAGCAGCTCCATTCTTGCAACTGAAGCTTTCTTT. It specifies CASSSILATEAFF.

This chain links TRBV30 with TRBJ1-5, with D unresolved. Trimming stripped 5 bases from V and 6 bases from J, with 5 bases between. The germline V gene has CDR1 GTSNPN and CDR2 SVGIG (reference sequence). This CDR3 contains 10 residues. The CDR3 nucleotides read TGTGCCTGGGGAACTCAGCCCCAGCATTTT. Amino acids: CAWGTQPQHF.

This clonotype was seen at least ten times. CDR3 amino acids: CAWNRAREAFF. The CDR3, as DNA: TGTGCCTGGAATCGGGCTCGTGAAGCTTTCTTT. J is TRBJ1-1 and V is TRBV30, with D uncertain. Germline V gene data show CDR1 as GTSNPN and CDR2 as SVGIG (reference sequence). The CDR3 has 11 residues. V lost 4 bases to trimming and J lost 7 bases, with 10 bases between them.

This clonotype has more than one count but fewer than ten. Here the CDR3 reads CSVAPTGGETEAFF. CDR3 DNA sequence: TGCAGCGTTGCGCCGACGGGCGGAGAGACTGAAGCTTTCTTT. This chain uses TRBV29-1 with TRBJ1-1; no reliable D call. Trimming stripped 4 bases from V and 5 bases from J, with 17 bases between. The germline gives CDR1 SQVTM, CDR2 ANQGSEA. There are 14 residues in the CDR3.

V is TRBV7-3 and J is TRBJ1-1; 8 bases are shared with TRBD1. From germline, CDR1 is SGHTA and CDR2 FQGTGA. V lost 8 bases and J lost 2; bases outside the gene matches: 10. The CDR3 totals 15 residues. CDR3 protein: CASGGQDDFNTEAFF. The CDR3 DNA sequence: TGTGCCAGCGGGGGACAGGACGACTTTAACACTGAAGCTTTCTTT. Full variable domain (remainder filled in from reference TRBV7-3 and TRBJ1-1): GAGVSQTPSNKVTEKGKYVELRCDPISGHTALYWYRQSLGQGPEFLIYFQGTGAADDSGLPNDRFFAVRPEGSVSTLKIQRTERGDSAVYLCASGGQDDFNTEAFFGQGTRLTVV.

In this sample, this clonotype turned up many times. This chain links TRBV6-1 with TRBJ2-1, with TRBD2 identical over 7 bases. Trimming at V came to 6 bases and at J to 0 bases, leaving 5 bases not matched to a gene. The CDR3 extends over 15 amino acids. Looked up from germline, CDR1 is MNHNS and CDR2 is SASEGT. CDR3 sequence: CASRWRGTSYNEQFF. CDR3 nucleotides: TGTGCCAGCAGATGGCGGGGGACCTCCTACAATGAGCAGTTCTTC.

The table lists this clonotype with many counts. V and J are TRBV12-3 or TRBV12-4 and TRBJ2-1, with 7 bases matching TRBD1. V lost 5 bases and J lost 3; bases outside the gene matches: 7. The CDR3 contains 15 residues. The CDR3 sequence: CASSPGGRGYNEQFF. In DNA, the CDR3 is TGTGCCAGCAGTCCAGGGGGACGGGGCTACAATGAGCAGTTCTTC.

This clonotype occurred many times. The chain links TRBV6-1 to TRBJ1-5, with D possibly TRBD1 on 5 matching bases. The length of the CDR3 is 13 residues. The germline V gene encodes CDR1 MNHNS and CDR2 SASEGT. The V end lost 7 bases, the J end lost 4 bases, and 11 bases lay between the germline ends. The CDR3 coding sequence is TGTGCCAGCAAAAGACGGGGGAATCAGCCCCAGCATTTT. This sequence encodes CASKRRGNQPQHF.

The table lists this clonotype with many counts. The rearrangement uses TRBV28 and TRBJ1-5, with 7 bases identical to TRBD1. The V gene end was trimmed by 6 bases and the J gene end by 6 bases; junction bases not matched to a gene: 11. CDR3 length equals 15 residues. CDR1 is MDHEN and CDR2 is SYDVKM in the germline V gene. The DNA for the CDR3 is TGTGCCAGCAGCACACAGGGGATTGACGGTCAGCCCCAGCATTTT. Its protein product is CASSTQGIDGQPQHF.